A single TCR beta chain is shown here with its context. The data derive from a study of PD-1 blockade in classical Hodgkin lymphoma. All the patients suffered relapse after autologous stem cell transplantation, and brentuximab vedotin exposure differed. Profiling relied on immunoSEQ multiplex PCR, and the TCRdb table lists in-frame clones only, not all of them. Counted here are tens of thousands of clones, 70% to 75% occurring once; the ten biggest clones make up around 3%. The germline CDR1 and CDR2 sequences are SGHVS and FNYEAQ. Between the trimmed V and J ends, which lost 3 bases and 1 base, there was a span of 3 bases. CDR3 length equals 12 residues.

The chain couples TRBV7-6 to TRBJ2-5; no reliable D call. The sequences come from peripheral blood mononuclear cells (PBMCs), collected before the second cycle of nivolumab. This receptor was identified in a human donor with classical Hodgkin lymphoma. CDR3 residues: CASSLGQETQYF. Here the CDR3 DNA reads TGTGCCAGCAGCTTGGGCCAAGAGACCCAGTACTTC.